This paragraph covers one T cell receptor (beta chain) sequence. This entry comes from a study of blood T cell repertoires in COVID-19. TCRdb's copy holds only in-frame clones and misses some; the assay was immunoSEQ multiplex PCR. The table lists 300,000 to 400,000 clones, approximately 90% of them singletons. This TCR derives from a woman younger than 30 who had recovered from COVID-19. The sequencing sample was made of PBMCs or T cells enriched from blood (not recorded which).

The CDR3 coding sequence is TGCGCCAGCAGCCCCTCGGGACAGGGGGTCGGCGAGCAGTACTTC. This gives the protein CASSPSGQGVGEQYF. This chain connects TRBV5-1 to TRBJ2-7, with 11 bases lining up with TRBD1. V shed 4 bases, J shed 6 bases, and the junction held 9 bases outside the gene matches. Germline assignment: CDR1 SGHRS and CDR2 YFSETQ. The length of the CDR3 is 15 residues.